These 15 T cell receptor beta chains were sequenced from one sample in a study of OX40 agonist ivuxolimab in advanced cancers. TCRdb's copy holds only in-frame clones and misses some; the assay was immunoSEQ multiplex PCR. Altogether about 46,000 clones are present, about 88% being singletons, with the ten largest covering approximately 11%. Source: CD4+ or CD8+ T cells sorted from blood, taken in a trial of the OX40 agonist ivuxolimab. These receptors were collected from an adult with an advanced solid tumor such as melanoma, head and neck, liver or kidney cancer.

The chain combines TRBV27 with TRBJ1-6; maybe TRBD1 (5 bases). Germline V gene lookup returns CDR1 MNHEY and CDR2 SMNVEV (reference sequence). V lost 7 bases and J lost 7, with 14 bases in between. The CDR3 consists of 14 residues. CDR3: CASNWGNGNSPLHF. Here the CDR3 DNA reads TGTGCCAGCAACTGGGGGAATGGGAATTCACCCCTCCACTTT.

The chain employs TRBV4-1 and TRBJ2-7; TRBD2 matches 8 bases. The CDR3 has 16 amino acids. The germline CDR1 and CDR2 sequences are MGHRA and YSYEKL. The ends lost 1 base at V and 3 bases at J; junction bases unmatched: 8. In DNA, the CDR3 is TGCGCCAGCAGCCAAGCAGCCGGGACTAGAGTCTACGAGCAGTACTTC. As protein: CASSQAAGTRVYEQYF.

The chain carries TRBV5-4 and TRBJ1-1; D unresolved. This CDR3 has 11 amino acids. Germline loops: CDR1 SGHNT, CDR2 YYREEE (reference sequence). Trimming cost V 1 base and J 5 bases, with 3 bases left between them. The CDR3 nucleotides read TGTGCCAGCAGCTTGAGAACTGAAGCTTTCTTT. It yields the protein CASSLRTEAFF. The full variable domain, in which reference TRBV5-4 and TRBJ1-1 provide the parts outside the CDR3, is ETGVTQSPTHLIKTRGQQVTLRCSSQSGHNTVSWYQQALGQGPQFIFQYYREEENGRGNFPPRFSGLQFPNYSSELNVNALELDDSALYLCASSLRTEAFFGQGTRLTVV.

This CDR3 is CASSPLAGGQGQYF. The CDR3 coding sequence is TGTGCCAGCTCACCACTAGCGGGAGGCCAGGGGCAGTACTTC. The chain employs TRBV18 and TRBJ2-7; 10 bases agree with TRBD2. This CDR3 is built from 14 residues. The germline V gene encodes CDR1 KGHSH and CDR2 LQKENI. V lost 1 base, J lost 9 bases, and 6 bases stayed unmatched.

This rearrangement joins TRBV27 to TRBJ2-1; D gene uncertain. The V gene lost 7 bases and the J gene lost 5 bases, with 12 bases spanning the gap. Germline V gives CDR1 MNHEY, CDR2 SMNVEV (reference sequence). The CDR3 spans 13 residues. CDR3 protein: CASTPGTHNEQFF. DNA of the CDR3: TGTGCCAGCACCCCAGGTACCCACAATGAGCAGTTCTTC.

This chain links TRBV5-8 with TRBJ1-3; D remains unclear. CDR3 length equals 13 residues. Deletions cut 4 bases from V and 0 bases from J, with 5 bases between. CDR1 and CDR2 (germline): SGHTS, YDEGEE. The CDR3 loop reads CASSRNSGNTIYF. In DNA, the CDR3 is TGTGCCAGCAGCAGAAACTCTGGAAACACCATATATTTT.

This clone was found once. This rearrangement joins TRBV4-3 to TRBJ2-7; TRBD1 agrees at 11 bases. CDR1 and CDR2 (germline): LGHNA, YSLEER. The CDR3 is made up of 14 amino acids. Germline trimming cut 3 bases from V and 4 bases from J; bases unmatched to any gene: 2. CDR3 in amino acids: CASSQDRGRYEQYF. In DNA, the CDR3 is TGCGCCAGCAGCCAGGACAGGGGGCGGTACGAGCAGTACTTC.

V and J are TRBV5-1 and TRBJ2-7, with D possibly being TRBD2 (5 bases). The CDR3 runs to 14 residues. The germline gives CDR1 SGHRS, CDR2 YFSETQ. Trimming cost V 4 bases and J 4 bases, with 15 bases left between them. For the CDR3, the DNA is TGCGCCAGCAGCAGAGGGTTAGGGTCGTACGAGCAGTACTTC. Translated, it gives CASSRGLGSYEQYF. Variable domain in full (rest from reference TRBV5-1 and TRBJ2-7): KAGVTQTPRYLIKTRGQQVTLSCSPISGHRSVSWYQQTPGQGLQFLFEYFSETQRNKGNFPGRFSGRQFSNSRSEMNVSTLELGDSALYLCASSRGLGSYEQYFGPGTRLTVT.

The chain employs TRBV7-8 and TRBJ1-2; D not certain. Germline CDR1 is SGHVS and CDR2 is FQNEAQ. The CDR3 has 12 amino acids. The V end lost 4 bases, the J end lost 6 bases, and 9 bases lay between the germline ends. CDR3 loop: CASSSRLNGYTF. For the CDR3, the DNA is TGTGCCAGCAGCTCTCGGTTGAATGGCTACACCTTC.

This clone occurred once. This chain connects TRBV15 to TRBJ2-1; TRBD2 matches 11 bases. Germline CDR1 is LNHNV and CDR2 is YYDKDF (reference sequence). The CDR3 totals 13 residues. Trimming removed 10 bases from V and 4 bases from J; junction bases left unmatched: 3. CDR3 DNA: TGTGCCATCGCTAGCGGGGGGTACAATGAGCAGTTCTTC. This encodes CAIASGGYNEQFF.

V is TRBV7-8 and J is TRBJ2-7; TRBD2 might be the D (6 bases). CDR1 and CDR2 (germline): SGHVS, FQNEAQ. This CDR3 is 15 amino acids long. Trimming removed 6 bases from V and 3 bases from J, with 18 bases in between. DNA of the CDR3: TGTGCCAGCAGTACCCCCGCGGGGCTGATCTACGAGCAGTACTTC. Residues: CASSTPAGLIYEQYF. The variable domain in full, completed from reference TRBV7-8 and TRBJ2-7, reads GAGVSQSPRYKVAKRGQDVALRCDPISGHVSLFWYQQALGQGPEFLTYFQNEAQLDKSGLPSDRFFAERPEGSVSTLKIQRTQQEDSAVYLCASSTPAGLIYEQYFGPGTRLTVT.

The V gene is TRBV5-1, the J gene TRBJ2-5, with D uncertain. Germline assignment: CDR1 SGHRS and CDR2 YFSETQ. Trimming took 5 bases from V and 3 from J, leaving 11 bases between them. The CDR3 extends over 13 amino acids. The CDR3 here is CASSWKGKETQYF. CDR3 DNA sequence: TGCGCCAGCAGTTGGAAAGGGAAAGAGACCCAGTACTTC.

This clone was detected once. CDR3 nucleotide sequence: TGTGCCAGCAGCGTAGAGGGACAGACAAGGGATACGCAGTATTTT. This translates into CASSVEGQTRDTQYF. The chain links TRBV9 to TRBJ2-3, with TRBD1 matching 7 bases. The CDR3 length is 15 residues. The germline CDR1 and CDR2 sequences are SGDLS and YYNGEE. J was trimmed by 6 bases and V by 0 bases; bases with no gene match: 7.

V and J are TRBV5-1 and TRBJ2-3; 12 bases fit TRBD1. Trimming at V came to 5 bases and at J to 6 bases, leaving 4 bases not matched to a gene. The CDR3 loop spans 14 amino acids. The V gene's germline CDR1 is SGHRS and CDR2 YFSETQ. The CDR3 loop reads CASRGTGGWDTQYF. The DNA for the CDR3 is TGCGCCAGCAGGGGGACAGGGGGCTGGGATACGCAGTATTTT.

This sequence joins TRBV5-5 and TRBJ1-2; 7 nucleotides match TRBD1. CDR3 length equals 14 residues. Germline V gives CDR1 SGHKS, CDR2 YYEKEE (reference sequence). Germline trimming cut 1 base from V and 4 bases from J; bases unmatched to any gene: 4. The CDR3 sequence: CASSLTGVSYGYTF. The CDR3 bases are TGTGCCAGCAGCTTGACAGGGGTGAGCTATGGCTACACCTTC.